Presented here are 22 T cell receptor beta chains from one specimen sequenced in a study of identical twins. TCRdb reprocessed the 5' RACE reads with MiXCR, giving one entry per CDR3 protein. The repertoire holds hundreds of thousands of distinct CDR3 sequences, with 18% as singletons. The same sample was also studied in work on T cells expressing NK-cell markers.

The specimen sequenced was PBMCs. These receptors originate from a woman aged 18-30 years in good health.

The chain recombines TRBV24-1 with TRBJ2-4; D is possibly TRBD1 (5 bases). The germline V and J ends were trimmed by 5 bases and 4 bases, with 8 bases remaining between them. Germline loops: CDR1 KGHDR, CDR2 SFDVKD. The CDR3 is made up of 13 amino acids. CDR3 loop: CATSVKGKNIQYF. The DNA for the CDR3 is TGTGCCACCAGTGTTAAGGGGAAAAACATTCAGTACTTC.

This clonotype was detected a few times. The rearrangement links TRBV9 to TRBJ2-5; the D gene is possibly TRBD1 (5 bases). This CDR3 has 17 amino acids. Germline CDR1 SGDLS, CDR2 YYNGEE. The V end lost 0 bases, the J end lost 5 bases, and 20 bases lay between the germline ends. The CDR3 region has the DNA TGTGCCAGCAGCGTAGCTCAAAGAGATAGGGGAAGCGAGACCCAGTACTTC. Translation gives CASSVAQRDRGSETQYF.

The chain carries TRBV20-1 and TRBJ2-7; D not resolved. This CDR3 contains 11 residues. The ends were cut back, 3 bases at V and 4 bases at J, with 7 bases in the middle. Germline-derived CDR1 and CDR2 are DFQATT and SNEGSKA (reference sequence). This chain's CDR3 is CSASDEYEQYF. CDR3 coding DNA: TGCAGTGCTAGTGACGAGTACGAGCAGTACTTC.

In its sample, this clonotype was seen a few times. This chain connects TRBV12-3 or TRBV12-4 to TRBJ2-7; unclear D gene. Trimming stripped 3 bases from V and 3 bases from J, with 9 bases between. The CDR3 consists of 13 residues. CDR3 loop: CASSFHNYYEQYF. CDR3 coding DNA: TGTGCCAGCAGTTTCCACAACTACTACGAGCAGTACTTC.

This clonotype has only a few counts. The gene calls are TRBV3-1 and TRBJ1-2; D is perhaps TRBD1 (5 bases). CDR3 length: 11 amino acids. The germline gives CDR1 LGHDT, CDR2 YNNKEL (reference sequence). Trimming cost V 8 bases and J 8 bases, with 12 bases left between them. This CDR3 reads CASGTSRGYTF. The CDR3 DNA is TGTGCCAGCGGGACTAGTCGGGGCTACACCTTC.

Only a few counts were recorded for this clonotype. V is TRBV24-1 and J is TRBJ2-1, with 11 bases aligning to TRBD2. Germline CDR1 and CDR2: KGHDR and SFDVKD. The V and J ends lost 1 base and 6 bases, in that order; junction bases with no gene match: 7. CDR3 length: 17 amino acids. This CDR3 reads CATSDFTWGLAVNEQFF. For the CDR3, the DNA is TGTGCCACCAGTGATTTCACCTGGGGACTAGCGGTCAATGAGCAGTTCTTC.

This clonotype was detected a few times. V gene TRBV12-3 or TRBV12-4 combines with J gene TRBJ1-6; D call uncertain. Trimming took 1 base from V and 9 from J, leaving 19 bases between them. This CDR3 is 17 amino acids long. For the CDR3, the DNA is TGTGCCAGCAGTTTAGTTCAAAGCTCCGATCGGGGTTCACCCCTCCACTTT. This codes for CASSLVQSSDRGSPLHF.

The chain is built from TRBV5-1 and TRBJ2-7, with a weak D call TRBD1 (6 bases). Germline V gene data show CDR1 as SGHRS and CDR2 as YFSETQ. Trimming removed 4 bases from V and 6 bases from J, with 17 bases in between. The CDR3 spans 14 residues. For the CDR3, the DNA is TGCGCCAGCAGCGACCACAGGGCTCCGGCCGAGCAGTACTTC. Protein: CASSDHRAPAEQYF.

The V call is TRBV10-3, the J call TRBJ2-7; D is undetermined. The germline V gene encodes CDR1 ENHRY and CDR2 SYGVKD. The CDR3 is made up of 14 amino acids. V was pared by 3 bases and J by 0 bases, with 9 bases between. The chain's CDR3 is CAISDRRNSYEQYF. DNA of the CDR3: TGTGCCATCAGTGACAGGCGGAACTCCTACGAGCAGTACTTC.

In its sample, this clonotype was seen many times. The V gene is TRBV7-8, the J gene TRBJ2-7; D remains unclear. CDR1 is SGHVS, CDR2 FQNEAQ, per germline. Trimming stripped 8 bases from V and 3 bases from J, with 8 bases between. This CDR3 spans 11 amino acids. CDR3 DNA sequence: TGTGCCAGCTCCGAGGACTACGAGCAGTACTTC. Translated: CASSEDYEQYF.

Many counts were recorded for this clonotype. The rearrangement uses TRBV12-3 or TRBV12-4 and TRBJ2-7; perhaps D is TRBD1 or TRBD2 (5 bases each). The V and J ends lost 4 bases and 6 bases respectively, with 13 bases between them. This CDR3 contains 13 residues. Written as DNA, the CDR3 is TGTGCCAGCAGTTCTGGGGGTACCTTCGAGCAGTACTTC. This sequence encodes CASSSGGTFEQYF.

The V gene is TRBV30, the J gene TRBJ2-7, with a weak D call TRBD2 (6 bases). This CDR3 comprises 14 residues. Between the trimmed V and J ends, which lost 3 bases and 8 bases, there was a span of 20 bases. Germline loops: CDR1 GTSNPN, CDR2 SVGIG (reference sequence). CDR3 coding DNA: TGTGCCTGGAGGGACGCGGGACGCTCAGGGCAGCAGTACTTC. Amino acids: CAWRDAGRSGQQYF.

Many counts were recorded for this clonotype. This sequence joins TRBV12-3 or TRBV12-4 and TRBJ2-3; D not certain. This CDR3 comprises 13 residues. Trimming stripped 1 base from V and 4 bases from J, with 6 bases between. In DNA form, the CDR3 reads TGTGCCAGCAGTTTAGTTGTCGCAGATACGCAGTATTTT. Its translation is CASSLVVADTQYF.

The J gene is TRBJ1-2, the V gene TRBV9; D gene unclear. Germline V gene lookup returns CDR1 SGDLS and CDR2 YYNGEE. The V end lost 3 bases, the J end lost 6 bases, and 6 bases lay between the germline ends. The CDR3 covers 11 residues. Here the CDR3 DNA reads TGTGCCAGCAGCGCGATCGATGGCTACACCTTC. It codes for CASSAIDGYTF.

The chain couples TRBV7-8 to TRBJ2-5; perhaps TRBD2 as D (5 bases). The germline V gene has CDR1 SGHVS and CDR2 FQNEAQ. The CDR3 is 14 residues long. Trimming stripped 6 bases from V and 1 base from J, with 12 bases between. Here the CDR3 reads CASRPRGSQETQYF. For the CDR3, the DNA is TGTGCCAGCAGACCTCGGGGATCCCAAGAGACCCAGTACTTC. Full variable domain (missing parts from reference TRBV7-8 and TRBJ2-5): GAGVSQSPRYKVAKRGQDVALRCDPISGHVSLFWYQQALGQGPEFLTYFQNEAQLDKSGLPSDRFFAERPEGSVSTLKIQRTQQEDSAVYLCASRPRGSQETQYFGPGTRLLVL.

This clonotype was picked up many times. The chain uses TRBV7-9 and TRBJ2-1; D may be TRBD2 (6 bases). The ends were cut back, 1 base at V and 7 bases at J, with 11 bases in the middle. CDR1 and CDR2 from the germline V gene are SEHNR and FQNEAQ (reference sequence). This CDR3 has 14 residues. Written as DNA, the CDR3 is TGTGCCAGCAGCTTAGAAGGGAGGCTAAATGAGCAGTTCTTC. As protein: CASSLEGRLNEQFF.

Only a few counts were recorded for this clonotype. V and J are TRBV2 and TRBJ2-2; D gene unclear. V lost 4 bases and J lost 3, with 9 bases in between. CDR1 is SNHLY and CDR2 is FYNNEI in the germline V gene. The CDR3 spans 14 residues. CDR3 amino acids: CASSGTLYTGELFF. The CDR3 DNA follows: TGTGCCAGCAGTGGGACCCTTTACACCGGGGAGCTGTTTTTT.

The chain has TRBV12-3 or TRBV12-4 and TRBJ1-3; D is unresolved. Trimming pared 6 bases from V and 0 bases from J, leaving 12 bases between. The CDR3 has 15 residues. CDR3 nucleotides: TGTGCCAGCAGCCAGCAGGCGTTCTCTGGAAACACCATATATTTT. This encodes CASSQQAFSGNTIYF.

This clonotype was picked up many times. This chain joins TRBV27 and TRBJ2-1; D unresolved. The CDR3 is 11 amino acids. CDR1 and CDR2 from the germline V gene are MNHEY and SMNVEV (reference sequence). Between the trimmed V and J ends, which lost 5 bases and 6 bases, there was a span of 5 bases. The CDR3 loop is CASSIGNEQFF. In DNA form, the CDR3 reads TGTGCCAGCAGTATAGGCAATGAGCAGTTCTTC.

The table lists this clonotype with a few counts. The rearrangement uses TRBV5-6 and TRBJ1-5, with unresolved D. The CDR3 is 15 amino acids. The germline V and J ends were trimmed by 2 bases and 4 bases, with 13 bases remaining between them. CDR1 and CDR2 from the germline V gene are SGHDT and YYEEEE. CDR3: CASSFLGSGNQPQHF. As DNA, the CDR3 is TGTGCCAGCAGCTTTTTGGGTTCTGGGAATCAGCCCCAGCATTTT. The whole variable domain, filled in from reference TRBV5-6 and TRBJ1-5, reads DAGVTQSPTHLIKTRGQQVTLRCSPKSGHDTVSWYQQALGQGPQFIFQYYEEEERQRGNFPDRFSGHQFPNYSSELNVNALLLGDSALYLCASSFLGSGNQPQHFGDGTRLSIL.

This clonotype was found a few times. V is TRBV20-1 and J is TRBJ2-1; no clear D gene. CDR1 and CDR2 from the germline V gene are DFQATT and SNEGSKA (reference sequence). The CDR3 length is 14 residues. Trimming pared 3 bases from V and 0 bases from J, leaving 9 bases between. CDR3 sequence: CSARLSGSYNEQFF. For the CDR3, the DNA is TGCAGTGCTAGGCTCTCTGGCTCCTACAATGAGCAGTTCTTC.

There are a few counts of this clonotype. The V and J genes are TRBV7-2 and TRBJ2-2; D is uncertain. Germline assignment: CDR1 SGHTA and CDR2 FQGNSA. V was cut by 1 base and J by 3 bases, with 15 bases left in between. The CDR3 consists of 17 residues. The CDR3 loop is CASSLGAMFWDTGELFF. The CDR3 DNA reads TGTGCCAGCAGCTTAGGGGCGATGTTCTGGGACACCGGGGAGCTGTTTTTT. The full variable domain, with the rest looked up from reference TRBV7-2 and TRBJ2-2, is GAGVSQSPSNKVTEKGKDVELRCDPISGHTALYWYRQSLGQGLEFLIYFQGNSAPDKSGLPSDRFSAERTGGSVSTLTIQRTQQEDSAVYLCASSLGAMFWDTGELFFGEGSRLTVL.